The rows below give T cell receptor beta chains drawn from one sample of a study of control samples from healthy donors and cancer patients. Clones were sequenced by immunoSEQ multiplex PCR, and TCRdb holds only the in-frame ones, with some missing. The table lists just over 150,000 clones, 70% to 90% of them singletons. The sample taken for sequencing was blood. These receptors originate from a young man in good health. The CDR3 runs from the conserved cysteine through the conserved F or W. The D gene is left open where the match is weak. For some rows the clone size is stated as once, few or many, or as a class when expanded; others skip it.

size	D	V	J	DNA	CDR3
NA	TRBD2	TRBV9	TRBJ2-1	TGTGCCAGCAGCGAACTAGCGGGGGATGGCAATGAGCAGTTCTTC	CASSELAGDGNEQFF
NA	NA	TRBV28	TRBJ1-2	TGTGCCAGCAGTCCCTCAAGGAATGGCTATGGCTACACCTTC	CASSPSRNGYGYTF
NA	NA	TRBV27	TRBJ1-3	TGTGCCACGGCGGGAGGATCCTCTGGAAACACCATATATTTT	CATAGGSSGNTIYF
NA	TRBD2	TRBV30	TRBJ2-1	TGTGCCTGGAGTGCACTAGCCAGGAGCGGGAGAGGCAATGAGCAGTTCTTC	CAWSALARSGRGNEQFF
NA	NA	TRBV7-9	TRBJ1-6	TGTGCCAGCAGCTTATCGACAGATTCTTCACCCCTCCACTTT	CASSLSTDSSPLHF
NA	NA	TRBV7-3	TRBJ2-4	TGTGCCAGCAGCCCCCCGAACATTCAGTACTTC	CASSPPNIQYF
NA	NA	TRBV7-9	TRBJ2-5	TGTGCCAGCAGCTTACTTGCGGAGACCCAGTACTTC	CASSLLAETQYF
few	NA	TRBV6-5	TRBJ2-7	TGTGCCAGCAGTCGGGGTGAGGTTGTCTACGAGCAGTACTTC	CASSRGEVVYEQYF
NA	NA	TRBV3-1/TRBV3-2	TRBJ2-5	TGTGCCAGCAGCCAAGATGTGACCCCGCAAGAGACCCAGTACTTC	CASSQDVTPQETQYF
once	NA	TRBV4-1	TRBJ1-4	TGCGCCAGCAGCCAAGGGGCGGTGGCAGGGGATGAAAAACTGTTTTTT	CASSQGAVAGDEKLFF
NA	NA	TRBV6-4	TRBJ2-2	TGTGCCAGCAGTGAGTCCGGGGGTCACACCGGGGAGCTGTTTTTT	CASSESGGHTGELFF
NA	NA	TRBV10-3	TRBJ2-1	TGTGCCATCAGCGCCGGGGGCCTCTCCTACAATGAGCAGTTCTTC	CAISAGGLSYNEQFF
NA	NA	TRBV6-5	TRBJ1-5	TGTGCCAGCTCCCTCCGGGGCGGAGGGCAGCCCCAGCATTTT	CASSLRGGGQPQHF
NA	NA	TRBV5-5	TRBJ2-3	TGTGCCAGCAGTTCCTTAGGAGGCACAGATACGCAGTATTTT	CASSSLGGTDTQYF
NA	TRBD1	TRBV7-3	TRBJ1-1	TGTGCCAGCAGCCCAGGTCCGGGACAGGGTTTTAAAGCTTTCTTT	CASSPGPGQGFKAFF
NA	NA	TRBV5-6	TRBJ1-2	TGTGCCAGCAGCTTGGGTACAGAGGAGAACTATGGCTACACCTTC	CASSLGTEENYGYTF
NA	NA	TRBV6-6	TRBJ2-7	TGTGCCAGCAGTTTTAGGGGCTTGGGGGACGAGCAGTACTTC	CASSFRGLGDEQYF
once	NA	TRBV3-1/TRBV3-2	TRBJ1-4	TGTGCCAGCAGCCAAGTCTCTAATGAAAAACTGTTTTTT	CASSQVSNEKLFF
NA	NA	TRBV28	TRBJ1-3	TGTGCCAGCAGTTTCCCTCCAGGGAACTCTGGAAACACCATATATTTT	CASSFPPGNSGNTIYF
NA	TRBD1	TRBV12-5	TRBJ1-2	TGTGCTAGTGGATTGGACAGGGGCTATGGCTACACCTTC	CASGLDRGYGYTF
NA	NA	TRBV11-2	TRBJ2-6	TGTGCCAGCAGCTTAGGTGGCAGAAGGGCCAACGTCCTGACTTTC	CASSLGGRRANVLTF
NA	NA	TRBV2	TRBJ2-5	TGTGCCGGTCGGAGAGGGAAAGAGACCCAGTACTTC	CAGRRGKETQYF